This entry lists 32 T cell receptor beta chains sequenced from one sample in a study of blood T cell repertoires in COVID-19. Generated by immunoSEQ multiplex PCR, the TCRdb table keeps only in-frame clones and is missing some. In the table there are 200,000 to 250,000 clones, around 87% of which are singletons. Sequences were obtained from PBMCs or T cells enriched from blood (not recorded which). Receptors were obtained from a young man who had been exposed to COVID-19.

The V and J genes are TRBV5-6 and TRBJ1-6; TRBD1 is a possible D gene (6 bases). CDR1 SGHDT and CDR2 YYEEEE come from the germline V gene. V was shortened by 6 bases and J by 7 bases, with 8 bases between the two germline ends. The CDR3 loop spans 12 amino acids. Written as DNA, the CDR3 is TGTGCCAGCACCCAGGGGAATTCACCCCTCCACTTT. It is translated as CASTQGNSPLHF.

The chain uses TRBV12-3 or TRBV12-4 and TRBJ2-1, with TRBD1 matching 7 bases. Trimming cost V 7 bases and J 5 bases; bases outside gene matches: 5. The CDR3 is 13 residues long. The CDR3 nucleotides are TGTGCCAGCACCGCTGGACAGGACAATGAGCAGTTCTTC. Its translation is CASTAGQDNEQFF.

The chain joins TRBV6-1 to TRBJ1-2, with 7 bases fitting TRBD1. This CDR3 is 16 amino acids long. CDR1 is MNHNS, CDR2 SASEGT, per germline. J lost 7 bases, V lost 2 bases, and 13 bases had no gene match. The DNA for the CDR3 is TGTGCCAGCAGTGAACGACCGGGACAGCATTCGCGTGGCTACACCTTC. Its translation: CASSERPGQHSRGYTF.

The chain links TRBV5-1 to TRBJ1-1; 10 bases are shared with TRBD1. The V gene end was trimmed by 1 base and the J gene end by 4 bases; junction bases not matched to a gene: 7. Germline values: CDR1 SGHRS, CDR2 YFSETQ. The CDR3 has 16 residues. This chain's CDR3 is CASSLMGDRGTTEAFF. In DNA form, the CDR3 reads TGCGCCAGCAGCTTGATGGGGGACAGGGGAACCACTGAAGCTTTCTTT.

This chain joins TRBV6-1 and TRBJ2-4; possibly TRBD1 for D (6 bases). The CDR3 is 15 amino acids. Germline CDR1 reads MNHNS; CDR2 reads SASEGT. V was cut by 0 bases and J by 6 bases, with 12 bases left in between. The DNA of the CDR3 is TGTGCCAGCAGTGAAGCACCAGGGGCAGGAAACATTCAGTACTTC. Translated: CASSEAPGAGNIQYF.

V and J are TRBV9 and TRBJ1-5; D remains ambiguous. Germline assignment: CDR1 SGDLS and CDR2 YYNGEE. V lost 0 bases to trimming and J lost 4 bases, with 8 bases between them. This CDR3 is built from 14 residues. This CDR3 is CASSVGLGNQPQHF. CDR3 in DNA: TGTGCCAGCAGCGTAGGACTTGGAAATCAGCCCCAGCATTTT.

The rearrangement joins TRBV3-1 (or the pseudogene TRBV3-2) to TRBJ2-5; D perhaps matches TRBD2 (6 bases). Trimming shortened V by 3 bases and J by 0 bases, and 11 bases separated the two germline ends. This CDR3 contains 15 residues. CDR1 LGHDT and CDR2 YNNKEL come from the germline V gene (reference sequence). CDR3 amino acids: CASSHRRDYQETQYF. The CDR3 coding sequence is TGTGCCAGCAGCCACCGCCGGGACTACCAAGAGACCCAGTACTTC.

The CDR3, as DNA: TGTGCCACCGCAAACAGGTTTCGGCACGAGCAGTACTTC. Protein sequence: CATANRFRHEQYF. The rearrangement joins TRBV10-3 to TRBJ2-7; D is possibly TRBD1 (5 bases). V lost 10 bases, J lost 5 bases, and 18 bases lay in between. The germline V gene has CDR1 ENHRY and CDR2 SYGVKD. The CDR3 consists of 13 residues.

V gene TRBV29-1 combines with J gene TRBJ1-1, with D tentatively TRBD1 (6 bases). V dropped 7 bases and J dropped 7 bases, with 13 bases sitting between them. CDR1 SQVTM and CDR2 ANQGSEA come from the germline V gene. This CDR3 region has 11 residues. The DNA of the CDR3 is TGCAGCGGGGGACAAGAATTTGAAGCTTTCTTT. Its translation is CSGGQEFEAFF. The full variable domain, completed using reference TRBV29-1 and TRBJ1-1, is SAVISQKPSRDICQRGTSLTIQCQVDSQVTMMFWYRQQPGQSLTLIATANQGSEATYESGFVIDKFPISRPNLTFSTLTVSNMSPEDSSIYLCSGGQEFEAFFGQGTRLTVV.

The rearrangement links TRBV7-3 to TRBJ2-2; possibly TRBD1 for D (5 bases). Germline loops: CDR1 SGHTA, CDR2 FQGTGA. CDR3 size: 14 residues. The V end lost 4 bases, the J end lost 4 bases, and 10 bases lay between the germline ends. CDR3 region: CASSSQGGTGELFF. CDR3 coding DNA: TGTGCCAGCAGCTCCCAGGGCGGCACCGGGGAGCTGTTTTTT.

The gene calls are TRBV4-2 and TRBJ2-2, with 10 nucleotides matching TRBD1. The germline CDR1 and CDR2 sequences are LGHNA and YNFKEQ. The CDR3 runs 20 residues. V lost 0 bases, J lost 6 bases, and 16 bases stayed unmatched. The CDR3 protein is CASSQDFATGGARRAGELFF. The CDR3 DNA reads TGTGCCAGCAGCCAAGATTTCGCGACAGGGGGCGCACGGAGGGCCGGGGAGCTGTTTTTT.

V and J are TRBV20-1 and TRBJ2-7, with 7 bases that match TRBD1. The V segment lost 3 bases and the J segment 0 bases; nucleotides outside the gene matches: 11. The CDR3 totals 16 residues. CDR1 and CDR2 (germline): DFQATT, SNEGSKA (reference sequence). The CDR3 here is CSASNHPGQSSYEQYF. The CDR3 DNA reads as TGCAGTGCTAGTAATCACCCGGGACAGAGCTCCTACGAGCAGTACTTC.

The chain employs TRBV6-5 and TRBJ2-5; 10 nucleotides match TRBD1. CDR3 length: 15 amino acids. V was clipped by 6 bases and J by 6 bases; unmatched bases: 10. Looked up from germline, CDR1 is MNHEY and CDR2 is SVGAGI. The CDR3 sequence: CASSLTTGGGKTQYF. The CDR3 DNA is TGTGCCAGCAGCCTTACGACAGGGGGCGGAAAGACCCAGTACTTC.

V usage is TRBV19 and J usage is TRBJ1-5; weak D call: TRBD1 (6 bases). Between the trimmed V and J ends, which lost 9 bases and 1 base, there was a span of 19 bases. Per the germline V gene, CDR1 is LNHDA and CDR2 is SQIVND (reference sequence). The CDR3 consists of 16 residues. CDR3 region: CASRDNHWVSNQPQHF. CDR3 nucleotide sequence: TGTGCCAGCCGGGACAATCATTGGGTCAGCAATCAGCCCCAGCATTTT.

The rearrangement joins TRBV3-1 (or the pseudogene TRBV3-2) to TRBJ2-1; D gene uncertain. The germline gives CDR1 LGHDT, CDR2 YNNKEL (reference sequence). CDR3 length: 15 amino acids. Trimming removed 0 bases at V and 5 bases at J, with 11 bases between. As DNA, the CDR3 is TGTGCCAGCAGCCAAGAGGGCGCCCGGAACAATGAGCAGTTCTTC. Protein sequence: CASSQEGARNNEQFF.

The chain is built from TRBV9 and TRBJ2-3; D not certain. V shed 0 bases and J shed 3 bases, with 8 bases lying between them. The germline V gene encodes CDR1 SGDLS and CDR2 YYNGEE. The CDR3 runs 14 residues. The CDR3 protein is CASSVVLPTDTQYF. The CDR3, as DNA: TGTGCCAGCAGCGTAGTACTGCCGACAGATACGCAGTATTTT.

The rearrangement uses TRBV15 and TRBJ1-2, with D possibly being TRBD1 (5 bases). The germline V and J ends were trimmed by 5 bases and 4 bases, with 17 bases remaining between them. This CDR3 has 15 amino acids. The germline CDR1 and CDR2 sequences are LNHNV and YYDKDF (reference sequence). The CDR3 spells CATSGRTTGTYGYTF. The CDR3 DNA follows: TGTGCCACCAGCGGGCGGACAACAGGCACCTATGGCTACACCTTC.

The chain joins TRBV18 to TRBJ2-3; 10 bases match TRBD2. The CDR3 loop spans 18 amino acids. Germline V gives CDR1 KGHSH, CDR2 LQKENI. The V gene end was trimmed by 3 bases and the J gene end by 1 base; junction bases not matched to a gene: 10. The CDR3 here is CASSPRTSGEGGTDTQYF. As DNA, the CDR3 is TGTGCCAGCTCACCCCGGACTAGCGGCGAGGGAGGCACAGATACGCAGTATTTT.

DNA for the CDR3: TGTGCCAGCAGCCAATCCGGGACAGGGAATTCACCCCTCCACTTT. Amino acid sequence: CASSQSGTGNSPLHF. This chain connects TRBV6-5 to TRBJ1-6; 9 nucleotides match TRBD1. Germline values: CDR1 MNHEY, CDR2 SVGAGI. The junction had 7 bases not matched to a gene; V was cut back by 6 bases and J by 7 bases. The CDR3 contains 15 residues.

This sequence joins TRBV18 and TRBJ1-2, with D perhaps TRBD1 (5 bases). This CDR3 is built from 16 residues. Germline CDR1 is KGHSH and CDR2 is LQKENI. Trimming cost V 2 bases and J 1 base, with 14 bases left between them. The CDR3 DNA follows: TGTGCCAGCTCACCAGGGTCGACAGCCTATAACTATGGCTACACCTTC. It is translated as CASSPGSTAYNYGYTF.

CDR3 in DNA: TGTGCCAGCAGCCAAGGGGGCCAGGGAGGCTACACCTTC. This gives the protein CASSQGGQGGYTF. The chain recombines TRBV3-1 (or the pseudogene TRBV3-2) with TRBJ1-2, with D perhaps matching TRBD1 (5 bases). V gave up 1 base and J gave up 8 bases, with 11 bases separating them. Germline CDR1 is LGHDT and CDR2 is YNNKEL (reference sequence). The CDR3 loop spans 13 amino acids.

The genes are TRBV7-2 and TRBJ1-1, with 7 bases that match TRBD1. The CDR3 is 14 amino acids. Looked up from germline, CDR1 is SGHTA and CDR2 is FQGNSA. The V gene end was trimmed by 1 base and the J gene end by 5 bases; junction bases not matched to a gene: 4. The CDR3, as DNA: TGTGCCAGCAGCTTAGACAGGGGTTGGACTGAAGCTTTCTTT. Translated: CASSLDRGWTEAFF.

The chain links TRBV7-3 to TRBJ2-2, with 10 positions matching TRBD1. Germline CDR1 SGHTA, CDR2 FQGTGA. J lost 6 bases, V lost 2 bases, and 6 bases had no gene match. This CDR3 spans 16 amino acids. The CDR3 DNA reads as TGTGCCAGCAGCTTAGGTTTTGGGACAGGGGCCGGGGAGCTGTTTTTT. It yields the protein CASSLGFGTGAGELFF.

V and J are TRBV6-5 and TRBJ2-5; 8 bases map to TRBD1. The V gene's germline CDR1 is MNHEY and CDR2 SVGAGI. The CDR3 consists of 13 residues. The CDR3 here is CATTDRVEETQYF. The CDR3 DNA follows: TGTGCTACTACGGACAGGGTCGAGGAGACCCAGTACTTC.

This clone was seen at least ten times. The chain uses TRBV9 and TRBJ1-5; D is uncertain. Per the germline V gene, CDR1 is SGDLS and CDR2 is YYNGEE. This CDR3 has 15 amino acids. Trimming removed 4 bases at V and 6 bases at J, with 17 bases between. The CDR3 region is CASSPYGEEGQPQHF. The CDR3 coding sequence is TGTGCCAGCAGCCCCTACGGGGAAGAGGGTCAGCCCCAGCATTTT.

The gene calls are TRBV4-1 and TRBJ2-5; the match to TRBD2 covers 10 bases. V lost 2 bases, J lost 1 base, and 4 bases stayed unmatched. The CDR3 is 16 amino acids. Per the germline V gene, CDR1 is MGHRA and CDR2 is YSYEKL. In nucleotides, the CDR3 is TGCGCCAGCAGCCAATTTAGCGGGGGGTTCCAAGAGACCCAGTACTTC. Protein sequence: CASSQFSGGFQETQYF.

CDR3 DNA: TGTGCCAGCAGTGGGCAAAACGTTGGGGCTTTCGGTAGCAATCAGCCCCAGCATTTT. It specifies CASSGQNVGAFGSNQPQHF. The rearrangement links TRBV6-1 to TRBJ1-5; tentative D call: TRBD1 (5 bases). The CDR3 has 19 residues. Germline V gene sequence: CDR1 MNHNS, CDR2 SASEGT. V lost 4 bases and J 0 bases, leaving 22 bases between the germline ends.

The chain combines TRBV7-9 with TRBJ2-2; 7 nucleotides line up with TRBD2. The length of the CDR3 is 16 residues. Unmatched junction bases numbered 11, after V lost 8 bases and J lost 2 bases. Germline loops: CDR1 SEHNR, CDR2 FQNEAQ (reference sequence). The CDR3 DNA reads TGTGCCAGCCGCCCTTTCGGGACTAAAAACACCGGGGAGCTGTTTTTT. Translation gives CASRPFGTKNTGELFF.

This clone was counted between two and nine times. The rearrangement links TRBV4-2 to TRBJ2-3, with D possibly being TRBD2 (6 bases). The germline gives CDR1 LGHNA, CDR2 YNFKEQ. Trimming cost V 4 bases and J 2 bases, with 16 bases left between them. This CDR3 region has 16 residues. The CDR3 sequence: CASSPLTSSPTDTQYF. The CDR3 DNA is TGTGCCAGCAGCCCCCTGACTAGTTCCCCCACAGATACGCAGTATTTT.

The DNA of the CDR3 is TGTGCCAGCAGTCGAGAGCGGGGGTATGAGGCTTGGGAGACCCAGTACTTC. Amino acids: CASSRERGYEAWETQYF. This rearrangement joins TRBV14 to TRBJ2-5, with TRBD2 matching over 8 bases. The CDR3 loop spans 17 amino acids. Germline V CDR1 and CDR2: SGHDN, FVKESK. J lost 5 bases, V lost 6 bases, and 17 bases had no gene match.

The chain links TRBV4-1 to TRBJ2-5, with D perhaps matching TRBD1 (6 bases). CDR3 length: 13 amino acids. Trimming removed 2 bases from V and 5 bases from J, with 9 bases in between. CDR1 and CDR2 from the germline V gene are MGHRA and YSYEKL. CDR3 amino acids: CASSQRTVETQYF. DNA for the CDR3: TGCGCCAGCAGCCAACGGACAGTGGAGACCCAGTACTTC.

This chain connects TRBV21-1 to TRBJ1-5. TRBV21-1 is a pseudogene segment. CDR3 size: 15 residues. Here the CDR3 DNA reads TGTGCCAGCACCAGAAGGACAATAGCGGCTCAGCCCCAGCATTTT. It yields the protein CASTRRTIAAQPQHF.